The TCR beta chain described here comes from a study of T cell changes during pregnancy in multiple sclerosis. Germline V CDR1 and CDR2: SGHTA, FQGTGA. The CDR3 has 14 residues. Germline trimming cut 4 bases from V and 7 bases from J; bases unmatched to any gene: 7. The table came from immunoSEQ multiplex PCR; TCRdb's copy has only in-frame clones and leaves some out. Of about 48,000 clones in the sample, around 94% were seen once. This sample comprised CD4+ T cells from peripheral blood mononuclear cells, obtained in the first trimester of pregnancy. The origin of this receptor is a female donor with multiple sclerosis, enrolled in a pregnancy study. This chain links TRBV7-3 with TRBJ2-5; 9 bases match TRBD1. The CDR3 is CASSSTGGAGTQYF. CDR3 DNA sequence: TGTGCCAGCAGCTCCACAGGGGGCGCGGGGACCCAGTACTTC.